Sequencing of this T cell receptor (beta chain) was carried out in a study of blood T cell repertoires in COVID-19. Turning to the study itself: Italy, Spain and the United States were the sources of the convalescent and acute COVID-19 samples.

The CDR3 has 14 amino acids. Trimming removed 1 base at V and 10 bases at J, with 11 bases between. In germline, CDR1 is SGHTA, CDR2 FQGNSA. TCRdb's table, derived via immunoSEQ multiplex PCR, lists solely in-frame clones and lacks some. The sample has about 230,000 clones, 83% seen once. The origin of this receptor is a woman aged 70-85 years with active or convalescent COVID-19. The sequenced material came from peripheral blood. The chain employs TRBV7-2 and TRBJ1-6; D unclear. CDR3 sequence reads: CASSLGGIGSPLHF. The CDR3 region has the DNA TGTGCCAGCAGCTTAGGAGGAATCGGCTCACCCCTCCACTTT.